Here is one TCR beta chain with its context. This record belongs to a study of cytomegalovirus exposure and HLA in healthy donors. Deletions cut 3 bases from V and 5 bases from J, with 13 bases between. This CDR3 comprises 14 residues. Looked up from germline, CDR1 is SGHAT and CDR2 is FQNNGV. A multiplex PCR was run with 60 Vbeta primers and 13 Jbeta primers. Sequencing used immunoSEQ multiplex PCR; TCRdb keeps in-frame clones, though not all of them. This sample has 200,000 to 250,000 clones, with roughly 79% found just once. The clonotype originates from a woman aged 35 to 49 in good health and CMV-seronegative. Specimen: PBMCs. V and J are TRBV11-2 and TRBJ1-1, with D perhaps matching TRBD1 (6 bases). The CDR3 coding sequence is TGTGCCAGCAGCTTTCTACAGGGTGGGACTGAAGCTTTCTTT. Encoded protein: CASSFLQGGTEAFF.